This TCR beta chain was obtained from a study of T cell responses to AZD1222 COVID-19 vaccine. With regard to this clone: Its specificity is unknown.

Study results and caveats: The number of AZD1222 recipients seropositive at baseline was only six. Repertoire samples came only from after the peak T cell response. A rise in Spike-specific TCR breadth and depth followed two AZD1222 doses.

The germline gives CDR1 MNHEY, CDR2 SMNVEV (reference sequence). V was clipped by 7 bases and J by 4 bases; unmatched bases: 9. The CDR3 sequence is 15 residues long. Repertoires were generated with immunoSEQ multiplex PCR, while TCRdb's copy carries only in-frame clones and drops some. The sample lists 150,000 to 200,000 clones, approximately 90% seen once, with roughly 4% in the top ten. The rearrangement links TRBV27 to TRBJ2-2; 7 positions match TRBD1. This sequence originates from an adult who received the MenACWY meningococcal vaccine as a control. Sequenced here: peripheral blood, sampled 28 days after the second dose of the MenACWY control vaccine. Here the CDR3 reads CASTRGPVGTGELFF. In DNA, the CDR3 is TGTGCCAGCACAAGGGGGCCGGTGGGCACCGGGGAGCTGTTTTTT.